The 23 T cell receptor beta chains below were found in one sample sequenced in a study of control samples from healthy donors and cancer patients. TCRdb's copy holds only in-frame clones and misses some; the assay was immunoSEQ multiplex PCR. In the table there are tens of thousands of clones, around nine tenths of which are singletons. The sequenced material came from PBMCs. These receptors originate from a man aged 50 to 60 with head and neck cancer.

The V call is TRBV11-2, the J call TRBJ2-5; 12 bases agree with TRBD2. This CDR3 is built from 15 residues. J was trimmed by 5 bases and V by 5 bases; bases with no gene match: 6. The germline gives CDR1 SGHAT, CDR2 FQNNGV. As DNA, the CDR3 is TGTGCCAGCAGCCAACGACTAGCGGGGGTGGAGACCCAGTACTTC. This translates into CASSQRLAGVETQYF.

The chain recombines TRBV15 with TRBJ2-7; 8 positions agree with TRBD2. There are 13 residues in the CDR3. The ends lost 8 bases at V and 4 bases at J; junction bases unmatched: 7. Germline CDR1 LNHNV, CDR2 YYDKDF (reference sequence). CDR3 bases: TGTGCCACCCAACGGGGGGGCCAATACGAGCAGTACTTC. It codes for CATQRGGQYEQYF.

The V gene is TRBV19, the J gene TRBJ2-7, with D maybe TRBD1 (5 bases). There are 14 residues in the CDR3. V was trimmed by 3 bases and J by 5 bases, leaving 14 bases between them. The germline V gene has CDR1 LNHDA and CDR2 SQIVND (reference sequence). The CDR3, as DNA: TGTGCCAGTAGTATGGTAGCAGGGTTTGACGAGCAGTACTTC. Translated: CASSMVAGFDEQYF.

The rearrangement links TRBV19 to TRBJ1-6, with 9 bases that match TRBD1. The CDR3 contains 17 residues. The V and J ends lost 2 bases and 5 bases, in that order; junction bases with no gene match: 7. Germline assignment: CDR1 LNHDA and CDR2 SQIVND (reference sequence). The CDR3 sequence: CASSILGQGGDNSPLHF. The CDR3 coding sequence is TGTGCCAGTAGTATACTGGGACAGGGAGGCGATAATTCACCCCTCCACTTT.

The CDR3 DNA reads TGTGCCAGCAGCCGGGCGGGGGGGCTGGGCGGGGCCAACGTCCTGACTTTC. Encoded protein: CASSRAGGLGGANVLTF. The J gene is TRBJ2-6, the V gene TRBV7-8, with 9 nucleotides matching TRBD2. V dropped 5 bases and J dropped 4; count of bases not matched to a gene: 9. The CDR3 consists of 17 residues. Germline V gene lookup returns CDR1 SGHVS and CDR2 FQNEAQ.

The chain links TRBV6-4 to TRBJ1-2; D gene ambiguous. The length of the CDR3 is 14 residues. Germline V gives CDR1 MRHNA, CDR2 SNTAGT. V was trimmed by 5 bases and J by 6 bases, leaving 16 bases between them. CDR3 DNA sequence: TGTGCCAGCAGTTCTCCAAGCGAGGCGGATGGCTACACCTTC. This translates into CASSSPSEADGYTF.

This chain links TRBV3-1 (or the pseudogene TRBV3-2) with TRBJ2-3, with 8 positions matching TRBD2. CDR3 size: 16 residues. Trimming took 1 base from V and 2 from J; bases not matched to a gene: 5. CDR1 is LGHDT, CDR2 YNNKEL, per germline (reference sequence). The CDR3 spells CASSQGWTSPTDTQYF. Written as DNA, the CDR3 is TGTGCCAGCAGCCAAGGATGGACTAGCCCCACAGATACGCAGTATTTT.

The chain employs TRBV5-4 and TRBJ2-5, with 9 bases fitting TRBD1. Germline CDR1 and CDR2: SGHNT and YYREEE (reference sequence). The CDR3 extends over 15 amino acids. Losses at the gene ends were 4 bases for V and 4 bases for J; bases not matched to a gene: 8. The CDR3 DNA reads TGTGCCAGCAGCCCTACAGGGGGCTGGCGAGAGACCCAGTACTTC. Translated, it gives CASSPTGGWRETQYF.

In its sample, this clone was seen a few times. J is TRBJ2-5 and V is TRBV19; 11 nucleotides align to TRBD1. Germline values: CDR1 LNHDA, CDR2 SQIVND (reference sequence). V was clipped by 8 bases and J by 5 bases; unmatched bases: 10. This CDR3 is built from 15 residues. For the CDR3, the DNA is TGTGCCAGTGGGGTTGGACAGGGGGCGAGGGAGACCCAGTACTTC. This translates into CASGVGQGARETQYF. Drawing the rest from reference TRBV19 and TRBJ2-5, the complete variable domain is DGGITQSPKYLFRKEGQNVTLSCEQNLNHDAMYWYRQDPGQGLRLIYYSQIVNDFQKGDIAEGYSVSREKKESFPLTVTSAQKNPTAFYLCASGVGQGARETQYFGPGTRLLVL.

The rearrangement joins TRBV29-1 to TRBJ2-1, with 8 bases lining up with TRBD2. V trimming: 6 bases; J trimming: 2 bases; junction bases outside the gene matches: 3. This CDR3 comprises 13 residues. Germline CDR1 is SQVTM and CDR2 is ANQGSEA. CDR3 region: CSVGGLAYNEQFF. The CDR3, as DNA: TGCAGCGTGGGGGGACTAGCCTACAATGAGCAGTTCTTC.

The CDR3 protein is CASSSRTGLGGYTF. CDR3 bases: TGTGCCAGCAGCTCGAGGACAGGTTTAGGTGGCTACACCTTC. The rearrangement links TRBV5-8 to TRBJ1-2, with TRBD1 matching over 7 bases. V shed 3 bases, J shed 7 bases, and the junction held 9 bases outside the gene matches. This CDR3 region has 14 residues. Germline CDR1 reads SGHTS; CDR2 reads YDEGEE. Based on the CDR3 plus reference TRBV5-8 and TRBJ1-2, the full variable domain is EAGVTQSPTHLIKTRGQQATLRCSPISGHTSVYWYQQALGLGLQFLLWYDEGEERNRGNFPPRFSGRQFPNYSSELNVNALELEDSALYLCASSSRTGLGGYTFGSGTRLTVV.

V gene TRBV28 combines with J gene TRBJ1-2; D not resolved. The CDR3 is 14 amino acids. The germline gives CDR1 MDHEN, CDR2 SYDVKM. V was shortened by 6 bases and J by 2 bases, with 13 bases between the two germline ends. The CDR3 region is CASRVAGYNYGYTF. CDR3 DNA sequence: TGTGCCAGCAGGGTGGCGGGTTACAACTATGGCTACACCTTC.

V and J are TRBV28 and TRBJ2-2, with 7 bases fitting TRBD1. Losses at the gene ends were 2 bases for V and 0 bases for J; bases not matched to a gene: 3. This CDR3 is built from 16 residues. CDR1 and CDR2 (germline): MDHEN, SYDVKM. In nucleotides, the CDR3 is TGTGCCAGCAGTTTACCGGGACAGACGAACACCGGGGAGCTGTTTTTT. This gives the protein CASSLPGQTNTGELFF.

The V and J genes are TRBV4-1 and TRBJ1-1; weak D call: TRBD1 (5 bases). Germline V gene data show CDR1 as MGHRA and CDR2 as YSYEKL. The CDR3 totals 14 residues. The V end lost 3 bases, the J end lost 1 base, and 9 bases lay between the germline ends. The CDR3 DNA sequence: TGCGCCAGCAGCCAGGTCACAGGGAACACTGAAGCTTTCTTT. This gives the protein CASSQVTGNTEAFF.

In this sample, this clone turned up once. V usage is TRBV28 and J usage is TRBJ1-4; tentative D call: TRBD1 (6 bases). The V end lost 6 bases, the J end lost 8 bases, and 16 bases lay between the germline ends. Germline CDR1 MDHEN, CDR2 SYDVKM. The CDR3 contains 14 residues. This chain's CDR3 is CASRPPKGVEKLFF. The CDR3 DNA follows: TGTGCCAGCAGACCTCCAAAGGGGGTCGAAAAACTGTTTTTT.

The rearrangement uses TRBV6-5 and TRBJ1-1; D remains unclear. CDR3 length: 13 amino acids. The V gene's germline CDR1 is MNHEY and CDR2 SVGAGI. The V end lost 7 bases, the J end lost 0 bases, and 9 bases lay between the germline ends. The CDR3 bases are TGTGCCAGCACCCGGACCATGAACACTGAAGCTTTCTTT. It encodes CASTRTMNTEAFF.

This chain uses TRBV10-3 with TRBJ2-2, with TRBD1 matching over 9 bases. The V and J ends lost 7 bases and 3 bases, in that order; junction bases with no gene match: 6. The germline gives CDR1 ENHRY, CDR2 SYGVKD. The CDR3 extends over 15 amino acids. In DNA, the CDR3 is TGTGCCATCAACCGACAGGGGGAGGACACCGGGGAGCTGTTTTTT. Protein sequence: CAINRQGEDTGELFF.

CDR3 loop: CASSPRRPNSPLHF. The CDR3 bases are TGTGCCAGCAGCCCAAGGAGGCCTAATTCACCCCTCCACTTT. This chain links TRBV11-2 with TRBJ1-6, with D unresolved. The germline gives CDR1 SGHAT, CDR2 FQNNGV. V dropped 5 bases and J dropped 6 bases, with 11 bases sitting between them. The CDR3 covers 14 residues.

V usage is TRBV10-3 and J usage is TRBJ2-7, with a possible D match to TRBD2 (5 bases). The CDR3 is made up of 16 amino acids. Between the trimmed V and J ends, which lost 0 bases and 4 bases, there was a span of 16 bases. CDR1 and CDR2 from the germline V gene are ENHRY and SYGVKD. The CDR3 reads CAISESGVVSRYEQYF. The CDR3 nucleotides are TGTGCCATCAGTGAGTCGGGAGTAGTAAGTCGGTACGAGCAGTACTTC.

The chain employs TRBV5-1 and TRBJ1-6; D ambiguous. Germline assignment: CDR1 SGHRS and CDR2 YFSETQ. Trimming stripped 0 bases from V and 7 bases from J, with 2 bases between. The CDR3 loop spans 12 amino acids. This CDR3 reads CASSLGNSPLHF. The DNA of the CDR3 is TGCGCCAGCAGCTTGGGGAATTCACCCCTCCACTTT. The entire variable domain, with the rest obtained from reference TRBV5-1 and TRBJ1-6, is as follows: KAGVTQTPRYLIKTRGQQVTLSCSPISGHRSVSWYQQTPGQGLQFLFEYFSETQRNKGNFPGRFSGRQFSNSRSEMNVSTLELGDSALYLCASSLGNSPLHFGNGTRLTVT.

The CDR3 sequence is CSVAGAKNIQYF. The CDR3 region has the DNA TGCAGCGTTGCCGGCGCCAAAAACATTCAGTACTTC. The V gene is TRBV29-1, the J gene TRBJ2-4, with D uncertain. The germline CDR1 and CDR2 sequences are SQVTM and ANQGSEA. The CDR3 consists of 12 residues. V lost 4 bases, J lost 1 base, and 5 bases lay in between.

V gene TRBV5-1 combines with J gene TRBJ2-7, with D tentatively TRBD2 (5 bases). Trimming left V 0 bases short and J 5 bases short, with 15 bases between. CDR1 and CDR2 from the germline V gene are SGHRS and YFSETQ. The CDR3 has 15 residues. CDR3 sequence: CASSLERRQSNEQYF. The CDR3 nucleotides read TGCGCCAGCAGCTTGGAGCGGCGGCAGTCCAACGAGCAGTACTTC.

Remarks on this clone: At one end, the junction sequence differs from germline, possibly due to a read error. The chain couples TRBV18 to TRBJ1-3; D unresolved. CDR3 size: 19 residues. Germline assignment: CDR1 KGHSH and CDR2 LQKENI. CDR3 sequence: CASTPPGFFSGWSGNTIYF. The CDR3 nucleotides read TGTGCCAGCACACCGCCGGGATTCTTCAGTGGTTGGTCTGGAAACACCATATATTTT. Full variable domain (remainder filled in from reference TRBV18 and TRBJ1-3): NAGVMQNPRHLVRRRGQEARLRCSPMKGHSHVYWYRQLPEEGLKFMVYLQKENIIDESGMPKERFSAEFPKEGPSILRIQQVVRGDSAAYFCASTPPGFFSGWSGNTIYFGEGSWLTVV.